This T cell receptor (beta chain) was identified in a study of cytomegalovirus exposure and HLA in healthy donors. The length of the CDR3 is 14 residues. V shed 6 bases and J 8 bases; nucleotides not matched to a gene: 6. Germline CDR1 and CDR2: LNHDA and SQIVND (reference sequence). The PCR employed 60 Vbeta primers together with 13 Jbeta primers. Profiling relied on immunoSEQ multiplex PCR, and the TCRdb table lists in-frame clones only, not all of them. The table has about 130,000 clones, about 79% seen once; the top ten hold around 3%. In the case of this clone: Antigen: not known.

The study, taken as a whole, reports: Prediction of most subjects' HLA-A and HLA-B alleles by TCR beta sequences was reportedly accurate. Three CMV-associated chains were confirmed in vitro to be specific for CMV antigens.

The V call is TRBV19, the J call TRBJ2-4; 11 bases map to TRBD1. Sequenced sample: PBMCs. This TCR was recovered from a woman aged 18-29 years in good health and CMV-seropositive. The CDR3 nucleotides read TGTGCCAGTAGCCGGACAGGGGGCGATGACATTCAGTACTTC. Residues: CASSRTGGDDIQYF.